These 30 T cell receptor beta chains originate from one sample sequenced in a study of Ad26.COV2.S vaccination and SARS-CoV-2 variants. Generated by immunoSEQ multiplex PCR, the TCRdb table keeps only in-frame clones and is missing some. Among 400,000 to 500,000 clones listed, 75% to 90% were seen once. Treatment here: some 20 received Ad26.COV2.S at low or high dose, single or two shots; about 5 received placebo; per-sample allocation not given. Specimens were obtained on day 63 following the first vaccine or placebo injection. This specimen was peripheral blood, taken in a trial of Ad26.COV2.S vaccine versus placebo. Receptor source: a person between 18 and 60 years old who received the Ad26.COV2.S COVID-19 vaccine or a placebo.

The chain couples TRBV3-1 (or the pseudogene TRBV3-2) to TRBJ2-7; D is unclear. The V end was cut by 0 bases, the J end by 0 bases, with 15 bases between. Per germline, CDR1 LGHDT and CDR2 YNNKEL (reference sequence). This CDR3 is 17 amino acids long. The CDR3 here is CASSQDLQPSTSYEQYF. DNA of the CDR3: TGTGCCAGCAGCCAAGATCTACAGCCGAGTACCTCCTACGAGCAGTACTTC.

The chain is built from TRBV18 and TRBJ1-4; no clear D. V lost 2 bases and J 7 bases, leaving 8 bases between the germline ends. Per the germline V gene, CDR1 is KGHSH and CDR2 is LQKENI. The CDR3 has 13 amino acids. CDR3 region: CASSPWTGEKLFF. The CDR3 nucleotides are TGTGCCAGCTCACCATGGACGGGTGAAAAACTGTTTTTT.

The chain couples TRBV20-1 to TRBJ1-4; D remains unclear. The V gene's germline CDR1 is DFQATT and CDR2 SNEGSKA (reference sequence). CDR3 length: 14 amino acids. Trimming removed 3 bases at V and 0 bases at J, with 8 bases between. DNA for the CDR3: TGCAGTGCTAGTATAGGTGCAACTAATGAAAAACTGTTTTTT. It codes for CSASIGATNEKLFF.

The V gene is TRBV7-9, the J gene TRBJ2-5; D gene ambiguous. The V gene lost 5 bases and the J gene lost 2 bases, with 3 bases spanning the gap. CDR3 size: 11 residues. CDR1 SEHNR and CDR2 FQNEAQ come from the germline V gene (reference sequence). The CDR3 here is CASSNQETQYF. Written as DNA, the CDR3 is TGTGCCAGCAGCAATCAAGAGACCCAGTACTTC.

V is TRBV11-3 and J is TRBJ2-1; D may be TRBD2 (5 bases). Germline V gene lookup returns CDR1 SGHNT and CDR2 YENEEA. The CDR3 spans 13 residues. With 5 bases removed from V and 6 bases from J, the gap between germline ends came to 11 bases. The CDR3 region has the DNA TGTGCCAGCAGCACTAGACTCATCAATGAGCAGTTCTTC. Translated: CASSTRLINEQFF.

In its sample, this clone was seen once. The CDR3 here is CASGGGGRGYTF. As DNA, the CDR3 is TGTGCCAGCGGAGGGGGGGGCAGGGGCTACACCTTC. The V call is TRBV7-9, the J call TRBJ1-2, with D possibly TRBD1 on 6 matching bases. Trimming pared 8 bases from V and 8 bases from J, leaving 15 bases between. Germline V gene lookup returns CDR1 SEHNR and CDR2 FQNEAQ (reference sequence). The CDR3 is made up of 12 amino acids.

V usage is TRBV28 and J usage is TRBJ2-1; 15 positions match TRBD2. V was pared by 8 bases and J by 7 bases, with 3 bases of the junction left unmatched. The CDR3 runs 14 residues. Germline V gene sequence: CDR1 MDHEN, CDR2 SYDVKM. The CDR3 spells CASWTSGGANEQFF. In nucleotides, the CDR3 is TGTGCCAGCTGGACTAGCGGGGGGGCAAATGAGCAGTTCTTC.

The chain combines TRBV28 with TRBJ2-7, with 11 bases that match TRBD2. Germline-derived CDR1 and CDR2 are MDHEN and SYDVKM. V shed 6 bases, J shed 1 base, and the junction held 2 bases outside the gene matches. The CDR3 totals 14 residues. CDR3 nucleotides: TGTGCCAGCAGCACTAGCGGGAGATCCTACGAGCAGTACGTC. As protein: CASSTSGRSYEQYV.

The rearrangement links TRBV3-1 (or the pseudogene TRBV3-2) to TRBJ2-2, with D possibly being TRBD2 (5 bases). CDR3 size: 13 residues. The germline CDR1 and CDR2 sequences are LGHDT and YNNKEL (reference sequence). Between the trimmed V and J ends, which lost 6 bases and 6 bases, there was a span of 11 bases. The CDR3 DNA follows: TGTGCCAGCAGTCTAGCTATCGCCGGGGAGCTGTTTTTT. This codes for CASSLAIAGELFF.

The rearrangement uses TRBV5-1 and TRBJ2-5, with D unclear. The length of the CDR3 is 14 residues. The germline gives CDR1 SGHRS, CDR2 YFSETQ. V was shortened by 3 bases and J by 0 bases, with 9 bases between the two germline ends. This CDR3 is CASSSFGYQETQYF. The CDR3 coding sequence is TGCGCCAGCAGCTCGTTTGGCTACCAAGAGACCCAGTACTTC.

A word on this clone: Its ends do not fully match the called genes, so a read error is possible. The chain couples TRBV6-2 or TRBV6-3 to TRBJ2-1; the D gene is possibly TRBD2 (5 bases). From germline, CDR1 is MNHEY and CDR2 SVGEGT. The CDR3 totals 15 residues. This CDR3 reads CAGSLRLNRDDEQFF. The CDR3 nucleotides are TGTGCCGGCAGCCTGCGACTAAACCGCGACGATGAGCAGTTCTTC.

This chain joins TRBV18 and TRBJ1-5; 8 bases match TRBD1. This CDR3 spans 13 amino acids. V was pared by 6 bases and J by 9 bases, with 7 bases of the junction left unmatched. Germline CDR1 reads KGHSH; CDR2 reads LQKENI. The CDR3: CASSGQGTWPQHF. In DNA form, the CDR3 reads TGTGCCAGCTCCGGACAGGGCACTTGGCCCCAGCATTTT.

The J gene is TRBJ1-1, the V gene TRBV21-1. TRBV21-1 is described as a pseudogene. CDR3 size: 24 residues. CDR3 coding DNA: TGTGCCAGCAGCAAAGTTCGAGCCGGGACCTATAACGCGGGGACAAGGGGGGTGAACACTGAAGCTTTCTTT. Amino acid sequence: CASSKVRAGTYNAGTRGVNTEAFF.

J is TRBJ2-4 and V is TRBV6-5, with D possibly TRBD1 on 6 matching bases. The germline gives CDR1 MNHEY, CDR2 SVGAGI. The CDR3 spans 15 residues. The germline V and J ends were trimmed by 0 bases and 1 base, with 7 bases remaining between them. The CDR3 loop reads CASSYSTGAKNIQYF. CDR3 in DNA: TGTGCCAGCAGTTACTCCACAGGGGCCAAAAACATTCAGTACTTC.

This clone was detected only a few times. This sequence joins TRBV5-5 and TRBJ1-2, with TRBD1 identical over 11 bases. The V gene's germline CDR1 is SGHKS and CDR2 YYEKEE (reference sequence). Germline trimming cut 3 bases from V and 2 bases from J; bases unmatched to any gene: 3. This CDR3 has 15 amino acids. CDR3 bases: TGTGCCAGCAGCTCCGGGACAGGGGGGAACTATGGCTACACCTTC. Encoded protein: CASSSGTGGNYGYTF. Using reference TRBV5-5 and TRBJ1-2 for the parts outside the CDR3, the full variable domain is DAGVTQSPTHLIKTRGQQVTLRCSPISGHKSVSWYQQVLGQGPQFIFQYYEKEERGRGNFPDRFSARQFPNYSSELNVNALLLGDSALYLCASSSGTGGNYGYTFGSGTRLTVV.

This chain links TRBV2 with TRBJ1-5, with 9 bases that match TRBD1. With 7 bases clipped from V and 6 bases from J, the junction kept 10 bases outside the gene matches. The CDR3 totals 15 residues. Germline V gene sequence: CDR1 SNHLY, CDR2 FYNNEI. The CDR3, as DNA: TGTGCCAGCAAGGGGACAGGGATTGGTAGTCAGCCCCAGCATTTT. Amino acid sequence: CASKGTGIGSQPQHF.

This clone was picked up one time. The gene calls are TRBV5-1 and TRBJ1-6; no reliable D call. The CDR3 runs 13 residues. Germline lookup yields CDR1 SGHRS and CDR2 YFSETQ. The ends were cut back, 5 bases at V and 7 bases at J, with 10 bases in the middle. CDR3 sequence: CASSEADNSPLHF. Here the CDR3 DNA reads TGCGCCAGCAGTGAGGCTGACAATTCACCCCTCCACTTT.

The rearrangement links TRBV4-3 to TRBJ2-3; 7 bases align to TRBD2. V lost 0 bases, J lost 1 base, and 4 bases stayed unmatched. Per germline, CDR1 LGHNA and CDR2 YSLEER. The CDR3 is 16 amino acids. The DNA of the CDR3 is TGCGCCAGCAGCCAAGACCCCGCGGGAGGCACAGATACGCAGTATTTT. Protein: CASSQDPAGGTDTQYF.

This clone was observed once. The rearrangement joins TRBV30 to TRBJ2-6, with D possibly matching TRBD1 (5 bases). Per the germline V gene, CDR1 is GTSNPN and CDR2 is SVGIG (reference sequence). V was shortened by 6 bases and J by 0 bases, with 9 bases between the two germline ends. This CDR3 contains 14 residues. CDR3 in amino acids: CACTQGSGANVLTF. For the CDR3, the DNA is TGTGCCTGTACGCAGGGCTCTGGGGCCAACGTCCTGACTTTC.

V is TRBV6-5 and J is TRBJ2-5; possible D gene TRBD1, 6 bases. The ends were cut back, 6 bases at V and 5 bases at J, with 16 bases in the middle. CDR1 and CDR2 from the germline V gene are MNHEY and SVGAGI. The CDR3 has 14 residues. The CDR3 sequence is CASSSLGGLETQYF. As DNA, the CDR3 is TGTGCCAGCAGCTCCCTAGGGGGTTTGGAGACCCAGTACTTC.

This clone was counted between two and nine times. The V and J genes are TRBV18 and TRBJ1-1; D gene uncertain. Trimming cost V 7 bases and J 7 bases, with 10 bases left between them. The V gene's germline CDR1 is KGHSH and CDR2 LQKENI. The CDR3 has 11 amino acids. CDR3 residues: CASFRQGEAFF. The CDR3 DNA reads TGTGCCAGCTTCAGACAAGGTGAAGCTTTCTTT.

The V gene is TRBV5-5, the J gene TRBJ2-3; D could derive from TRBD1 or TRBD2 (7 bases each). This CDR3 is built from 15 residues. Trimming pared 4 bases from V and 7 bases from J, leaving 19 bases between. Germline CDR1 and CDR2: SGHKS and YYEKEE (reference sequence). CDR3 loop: CASSLVGGGRHTQYF. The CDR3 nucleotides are TGTGCCAGCAGCCTCGTGGGAGGGGGCAGACATACGCAGTATTTT.

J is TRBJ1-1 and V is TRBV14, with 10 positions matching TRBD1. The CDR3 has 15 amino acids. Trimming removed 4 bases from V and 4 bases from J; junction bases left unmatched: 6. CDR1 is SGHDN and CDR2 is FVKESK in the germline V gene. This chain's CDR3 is CASSPRTGGFTEAFF. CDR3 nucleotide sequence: TGTGCCAGCAGCCCACGGACAGGGGGTTTCACTGAAGCTTTCTTT.

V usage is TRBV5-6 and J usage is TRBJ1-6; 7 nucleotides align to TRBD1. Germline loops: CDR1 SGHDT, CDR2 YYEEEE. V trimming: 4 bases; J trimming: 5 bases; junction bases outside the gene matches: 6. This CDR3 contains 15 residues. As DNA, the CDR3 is TGTGCCAGCAGCATAATCCAGGGGGATAATTCACCCCTCCACTTT. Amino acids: CASSIIQGDNSPLHF.

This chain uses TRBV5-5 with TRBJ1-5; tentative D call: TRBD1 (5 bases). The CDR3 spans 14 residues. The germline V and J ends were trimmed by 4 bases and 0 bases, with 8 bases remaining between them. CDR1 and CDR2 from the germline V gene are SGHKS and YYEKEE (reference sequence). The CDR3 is CASSGQYSNQPQHF. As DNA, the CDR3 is TGTGCCAGCAGCGGACAATATAGCAATCAGCCCCAGCATTTT.

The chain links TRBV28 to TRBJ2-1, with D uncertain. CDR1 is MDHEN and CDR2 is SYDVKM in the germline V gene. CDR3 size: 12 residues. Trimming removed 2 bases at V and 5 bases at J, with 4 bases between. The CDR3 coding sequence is TGTGCCAGCAGTTTAGTCGACAATGAGCAGTTCTTC. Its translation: CASSLVDNEQFF.

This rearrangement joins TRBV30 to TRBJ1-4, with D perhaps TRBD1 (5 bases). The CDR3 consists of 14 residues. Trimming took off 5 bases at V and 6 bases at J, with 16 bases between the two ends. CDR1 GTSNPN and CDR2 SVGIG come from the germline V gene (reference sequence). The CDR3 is CAWGGSPGYEKLFF. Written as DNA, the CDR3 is TGTGCCTGGGGGGGGTCCCCAGGGTATGAAAAACTGTTTTTT.

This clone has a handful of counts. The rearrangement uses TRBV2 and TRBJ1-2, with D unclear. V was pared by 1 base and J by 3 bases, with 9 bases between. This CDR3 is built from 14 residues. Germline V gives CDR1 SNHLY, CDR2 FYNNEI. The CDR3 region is CASSEGWVDYGYTF. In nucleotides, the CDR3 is TGTGCCAGCAGTGAAGGGTGGGTCGACTATGGCTACACCTTC.

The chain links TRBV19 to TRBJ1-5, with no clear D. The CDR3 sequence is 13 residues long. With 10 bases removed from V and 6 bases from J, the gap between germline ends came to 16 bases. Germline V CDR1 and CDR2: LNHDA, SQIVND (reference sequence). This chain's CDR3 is CAILRCGSQPQHF. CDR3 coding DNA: TGTGCCATCCTCCGGTGCGGGAGTCAGCCCCAGCATTTT.

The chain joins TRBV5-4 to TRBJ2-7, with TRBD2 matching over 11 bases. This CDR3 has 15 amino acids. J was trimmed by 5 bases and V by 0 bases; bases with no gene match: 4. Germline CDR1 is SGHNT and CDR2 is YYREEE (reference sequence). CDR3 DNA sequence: TGTGCCAGCAGCTTGGCGACTAGCGGGGCCCACGAGCAGTACTTC. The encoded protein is CASSLATSGAHEQYF. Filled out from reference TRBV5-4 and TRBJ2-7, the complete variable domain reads ETGVTQSPTHLIKTRGQQVTLRCSSQSGHNTVSWYQQALGQGPQFIFQYYREEENGRGNFPPRFSGLQFPNYSSELNVNALELDDSALYLCASSLATSGAHEQYFGPGTRLTVT.